Each of the 17 T cell receptor beta chains below was sequenced from the same sample in a study of blood T cell repertoires in COVID-19. Repertoires were generated with immunoSEQ multiplex PCR, while TCRdb's copy carries only in-frame clones and drops some. The sample carries over 150,000 clones, just under 90% recorded once. The sample taken for sequencing was peripheral blood. The receptors here all came from a woman aged 70 to 79 with COVID-19, enrolled during active disease.

The chain recombines TRBV9 with TRBJ2-5; possibly TRBD2 for D (5 bases). Germline V gene sequence: CDR1 SGDLS, CDR2 YYNGEE. V gave up 4 bases and J gave up 5 bases, with 21 bases separating them. CDR3 length: 16 residues. CDR3 sequence: CASSLGVARMRETQYF. DNA of the CDR3: TGTGCCAGCAGCCTCGGCGTAGCGCGGATGCGGGAGACCCAGTACTTC.

The rearrangement uses TRBV6-1 and TRBJ1-6; a possible D gene is TRBD1 (5 bases). Per germline, CDR1 MNHNS and CDR2 SASEGT. CDR3 length: 15 residues. With 1 base removed from V and 7 bases from J, the gap between germline ends came to 11 bases. The CDR3 nucleotides are TGTGCCAGCAGTGAAGGTGGGGCAGGAAATTCACCCCTCCACTTT. Translation gives CASSEGGAGNSPLHF.

The chain has TRBV6-5 and TRBJ2-7; the D gene is possibly TRBD2 (6 bases). The CDR3 totals 13 residues. V shed 6 bases and J shed 5 bases, with 14 bases lying between them. CDR1 is MNHEY, CDR2 SVGAGI, per germline. In DNA form, the CDR3 reads TGTGCCAGCAGGCGGGACGGGACTGACGAGCAGTACTTC. Translation: CASRRDGTDEQYF.

The chain uses TRBV5-1 and TRBJ1-1, with a weak D call TRBD1 (5 bases). This CDR3 spans 12 amino acids. V lost 5 bases to trimming and J lost 5 bases, with 10 bases between them. Germline V gives CDR1 SGHRS, CDR2 YFSETQ. CDR3 region: CASRMEGTEAFF. The CDR3 coding sequence is TGCGCCAGCAGGATGGAGGGGACTGAAGCTTTCTTT.

This chain uses TRBV19 with TRBJ1-2; perhaps TRBD1 as D (6 bases). Per the germline V gene, CDR1 is LNHDA and CDR2 is SQIVND (reference sequence). CDR3 length: 17 amino acids. The ends were cut back, 4 bases at V and 3 bases at J, with 21 bases in the middle. DNA of the CDR3: TGTGCCAGTAGTACCTGGGACATCTCTTCCCAAGACTATGGCTACACCTTC. Residues: CASSTWDISSQDYGYTF.

V usage is TRBV7-7 and J usage is TRBJ2-1; 11 bases match TRBD2. Trimming at V came to 3 bases and at J to 5 bases, leaving 3 bases not matched to a gene. The CDR3 loop spans 15 amino acids. Germline-derived CDR1 and CDR2 are SSHAT and FNYEAQ (reference sequence). The CDR3 reads CASSFLAGGDNEQFF. The CDR3 DNA reads TGTGCCAGCAGCTTTCTAGCGGGGGGCGACAATGAGCAGTTCTTC.

The rearrangement links TRBV23-1 to TRBJ1-1; no reliable D call. TRBV23-1 is reported as an ORF; its role is uncertain. The V end was cut by 0 bases, the J end by 2 bases, with 4 bases between. CDR3 length: 13 residues. CDR3 nucleotides: TGCGCCAGCAGTCAATCGAGCAACACTGAAGCTTTCTTT. Translating gives CASSQSSNTEAFF.

The gene calls are TRBV12-3 or TRBV12-4 and TRBJ1-4; D remains unclear. The V end was cut by 4 bases, the J end by 6 bases, with 9 bases between. The CDR3 contains 13 residues. CDR3 amino acids: CASSSEAHEKLFF. As DNA, the CDR3 is TGTGCCAGCAGTTCGGAGGCCCATGAAAAACTGTTTTTT.

This clone has just a few counts. This chain uses TRBV28 with TRBJ2-5; D is unclear. The CDR3 totals 10 residues. Germline CDR1 is MDHEN and CDR2 is SYDVKM. V was trimmed by 5 bases and J by 6 bases, leaving 4 bases between them. The CDR3 coding sequence is TGTGCCAGCAGTGACAAGACCCAGTACTTC. It is translated as CASSDKTQYF.

V and J are TRBV28 and TRBJ1-4, with 7 positions matching TRBD1. The CDR3 is 17 amino acids. V dropped 6 bases and J dropped 4; count of bases not matched to a gene: 14. The germline V gene encodes CDR1 MDHEN and CDR2 SYDVKM. This CDR3 is CASSPWDRKSDNEKLFF. CDR3 coding DNA: TGTGCCAGCAGCCCGTGGGACAGAAAATCGGATAATGAAAAACTGTTTTTT.

J is TRBJ1-1 and V is TRBV4-1; unclear D gene. CDR1 and CDR2 from the germline V gene are MGHRA and YSYEKL. This CDR3 comprises 14 residues. Trimming removed 2 bases at V and 3 bases at J, with 10 bases between. CDR3 sequence reads: CASSQSGLYTEAFF. The DNA for the CDR3 is TGCGCCAGCAGCCAATCAGGCCTATACACTGAAGCTTTCTTT.

The CDR3: CASSTLRNEKLFF. Here the CDR3 DNA reads TGTGCCAGCAGTACCCTCAGGAATGAAAAACTGTTTTTT. The chain combines TRBV2 with TRBJ1-4; D unresolved. This CDR3 is built from 13 residues. Trimming stripped 5 bases from V and 5 bases from J, with 9 bases between. Germline V gene sequence: CDR1 SNHLY, CDR2 FYNNEI.

This clone was seen once. The chain uses TRBV6-5 and TRBJ2-1; D is uncertain. The germline gives CDR1 MNHEY, CDR2 SVGAGI. Trimming pared 6 bases from V and 4 bases from J, leaving 13 bases between. CDR3 length equals 14 residues. The CDR3 is CASRESQGYNEQFF. CDR3 in DNA: TGTGCCAGCAGGGAGTCCCAAGGTTACAATGAGCAGTTCTTC.

The V and J genes are TRBV5-1 and TRBJ1-3; tentatively, D is TRBD1 (6 bases). The V end was cut by 0 bases, the J end by 2 bases, with 9 bases between. CDR1 is SGHRS, CDR2 YFSETQ, per germline. This CDR3 contains 15 residues. The CDR3 reads CASSLAGGPGNTIYF. CDR3 bases: TGCGCCAGCAGCTTGGCGGGGGGGCCTGGAAACACCATATATTTT.

V usage is TRBV7-9 and J usage is TRBJ2-2; unclear D gene. Per the germline V gene, CDR1 is SEHNR and CDR2 is FQNEAQ (reference sequence). Trimming pared 5 bases from V and 7 bases from J, leaving 14 bases between. This CDR3 comprises 14 residues. The CDR3, as DNA: TGTGCCAGCAGCCCTCGCAACTTTGGCGGGGAGCTGTTTTTT. It is translated as CASSPRNFGGELFF. Using reference TRBV7-9 and TRBJ2-2 for the parts outside the CDR3, the full variable domain is DTGVSQNPRHKITKRGQNVTFRCDPISEHNRLYWYRQTLGQGPEFLTYFQNEAQLEKSRLLSDRFSAERPKGSFSTLEIQRTEQGDSAMYLCASSPRNFGGELFFGEGSRLTVL.

V usage is TRBV25-1 and J usage is TRBJ1-2; perhaps TRBD1 as D (5 bases). The germline V and J ends were trimmed by 0 bases and 6 bases, with 20 bases remaining between them. The CDR3 is 17 amino acids. Germline CDR1 reads MGHDK; CDR2 reads SYGVNS. CDR3 in amino acids: CASSEYIRGRTGDGYTF. CDR3 in DNA: TGTGCCAGCAGTGAATATATTCGAGGCAGAACAGGCGATGGCTACACCTTC.

The genes are TRBV7-2 and TRBJ1-4; 7 bases fit TRBD1. Germline V lookup: CDR1 SGHTA, CDR2 FQGNSA. V gave up 5 bases and J gave up 8 bases; unmatched junction bases: 11. CDR3 length equals 15 residues. The CDR3: CASSPGGGFGEKLFF. The CDR3 nucleotides are TGTGCCAGCAGCCCTGGAGGGGGCTTCGGAGAAAAACTGTTTTTT.